This TCR beta chain was sequenced in a study of blood T cells in healthy people across ages (dated by TCRdb to between 2015 and 2016). Study-level background: Template switching captured roughly one uniquely barcoded TCR beta cDNA molecule per two T cells in model experiments. The study measured age-related changes in TCR beta repertoire diversity using deep sequencing normalized with unique cDNA molecular identifiers. The donors were split into four age groups: young (average 16 years), middle-aged (more than 35), aged (more than 60) and long-lived (approximately 80). Donors of different ages were randomly distributed across sequencing lanes to avoid experimental bias. For two donors (one aged 18 to 30 and one aged 80 or older), the study analyzed two additional independent replicas of 1 million unique cDNA reads from the same blood draw. The paper as a whole reports these results and caveats: Because the CMV infection status of the donors was unknown, age-related changes in expanded clonotypes may potentially have been confounded. Observed TCR beta diversity per million T cells fell roughly linearly with age, and a significant reduction was already apparent by age around 39. The percentage of naive T cells measured by flow cytometry correlated strongly with observed TCR beta diversity. The long-lived group showed more naive CD4+ T cells, fewer expanded clones and increased TCR diversity than the aged group, suggesting age selection. Since profiling was done on bulk unsorted PBMCs, naive and antigen-experienced compartments could not be conclusively compared. Estimates of total diversity based on one million sequenced T cells were regarded as lower bounds and as underestimates.

Receptor amplification or capture employed 5' RACE. For sequencing, an Illumina HiSeq 2500 was employed. A second PCR of about 7 to 12 cycles was run with a J-beta primer mix and a sample-barcoded 5' primer. A template-switch 5' adaptor carrying 12 random nucleotides introduced a unique molecular identifier onto each TCR beta cDNA molecule. Each sample yielded at least 2.5 million CDR3-containing paired-end reads. The Mint cDNA synthesis kit, primed by a TRBC-specific oligonucleotide, was used to synthesize first-strand cDNA from all RNA. After uracil-DNA glycosylase treatment, a first 18-cycle PCR used universal primers M1SS and BC2_uni_R on all cDNA. Under the source paper's analysis protocol: For normalization, 1 million high-quality reads, each with a distinct molecular identifier, were randomly selected from each sample. Instead of being binned into consensus sequences, reads that shared molecular identifiers were thrown out. MiTCR, with a Q25 quality threshold and the strictest error-elimination algorithm, was used for CDR3 identification, clonotype clustering and error correction. A nonparametric unseen species model using Euler transformation provided a lower-bound estimate of total TCR beta diversity. TCRdb's own reprocessing of the public reads used fastp at Q25 and MiXCR and kept productive beta chains. Entries that share a CDR3 protein sequence are merged under the most common genes and DNA. Clone size and V and J calls follow TCRdb, not the original study. This sample holds over 950,000 distinct CDR3 sequences; just over 50% were observed only once. The ten largest clones capture over 20% of the sample.

The cysteine opens and the phenylalanine closes a CDR3 of 11 amino acids. Only the CDR3 portion is preserved as DNA: 33 bases, with reading frame beginning at the first base. Per the germline V gene (reference sequence), DFQATT is the CDR1 and SNEGSKA is the CDR2. Cut back by 6 bases and 9 bases, the V and J ends lie 12 bases apart. The roughly 39 donors, aged about 6 to 95 years, were systemically healthy Caucasian individuals from Russia. Around 10 milliliters of peripheral blood were collected from each donor into EDTA-treated Vacutainer tubes. Ficoll-Paque density-gradient centrifugation was used to isolate PBMCs, with at least 6.5 million per sample. Trizol reagent was used to extract total RNA from PBMCs, with at least 6 micrograms per sample. For every donor, an aliquot of PBMCs went through flow cytometry to measure the percentages of naive CD45RAhigh/CD27high T cells. Turning to this clonotype: The antigen it recognizes is unknown. No base quality information exists; no much larger clone differs at one position.

The sequencing input was blood. This chain joins TRBV20-1 to TRBJ2-4; TRBD1 might be the D gene, on 6 matching bases. This clonotype originated in a woman aged 60-70 years in good health. Here the CDR3 is given as CSAGAGTIQYF. The DNA is TGCAGTGCGGGGGCAGGCACCATTCAGTACTTC.